A selection of T cell receptor beta chains follows, all from one sample in a study of blood T cell repertoires in COVID-19. Clones were sequenced by immunoSEQ multiplex PCR, and TCRdb holds only the in-frame ones, with some missing. The sample consists of approximately 310,000 clones, 85% of them appearing once. Sequencing was performed on PBMCs or T cells enriched from blood (not recorded which). Receptors originate from a woman in her twenties or thirties who had been exposed to COVID-19. Each CDR3 is given with its conserved first and last residue. D genes are given only for firm matches. Expanded clones get a size class; other rows say once, few or many, or leave the size out.

DNA	CDR3	J	size	D	V
TGTGCCAGCAGCTCATTCCAAGGAAACACCATATATTTT	CASSSFQGNTIYF	TRBJ1-3	NA	NA	TRBV7-2
TGTGCCAGTTCGTCCTTGAGAGATGGCTACACCTTC	CASSSLRDGYTF	TRBJ1-2	NA	NA	TRBV19
TGTGCCAGCAGTTACGACCAGGGTTTTCAGCCCCAGCATTTT	CASSYDQGFQPQHF	TRBJ1-5	NA	NA	TRBV6-5
TGTGCCAGCAGCTTAGACAGGGGACGCGAGCAGTACTTC	CASSLDRGREQYF	TRBJ2-7	once	TRBD1	TRBV7-9
TGTGCCAGCAGCACGACAGGGAACACCGGGGAGCTGTTTTTT	CASSTTGNTGELFF	TRBJ2-2	NA	NA	TRBV6-5
TGTGCCAGCAGTTTCGGACAGGGGCCGAACACCGGGGAGCTGTTTTTT	CASSFGQGPNTGELFF	TRBJ2-2	NA	TRBD1	TRBV6-5
TGTGCCAGCAGCTGGGTATCGACTGAACTGTTTTTT	CASSWVSTELFF	TRBJ1-4	NA	NA	TRBV5-5
TGTGCCAGTAGGGGCGCGGGGGGCGGTCCGTCCCGGGAGACCCAGTACTTC	CASRGAGGGPSRETQYF	TRBJ2-5	NA	TRBD2	TRBV19
TGTGCCAGCAGTTATGGCGGTGGCACTGAAGCTTTCTTT	CASSYGGGTEAFF	TRBJ1-1	NA	NA	TRBV6-5
TGTGCCAGCTCCATCAGCGGGAGTGGAGATACGCAGTATTTT	CASSISGSGDTQYF	TRBJ2-3	NA	TRBD2	TRBV18
TGTGCCAGTAGTATCGGGGTTCCAGGAAGCGGCTACACCTTC	CASSIGVPGSGYTF	TRBJ1-2	NA	NA	TRBV19
TGTGCCAGCAGCGCTAACAGCGGCCCCTACAATGAGCAGTTCTTC	CASSANSGPYNEQFF	TRBJ2-1	NA	NA	TRBV2
TGCGCCAGCTCCACCTACGCCGCGCGCGAGCAGTACTTC	CASSTYAAREQYF	TRBJ2-7	NA	NA	TRBV5-1
TGTGCCAGCAGCTCGGGGGGCGTTCTCTACGAGCAGTACTTC	CASSSGGVLYEQYF	TRBJ2-7	NA	NA	TRBV7-9
TGCAGCGTGACGTCGGGGGTATACGGCTACACCTTC	CSVTSGVYGYTF	TRBJ1-2	NA	NA	TRBV29-1
TGTGCCAGCAGTCAGGGGGCGGACTATGGCTACACCTTC	CASSQGADYGYTF	TRBJ1-2	few	TRBD1	TRBV4-2
TGTGCCAGCAGCTCCTCAGTTCCCAATGAGCAGTTCTTC	CASSSSVPNEQFF	TRBJ2-1	NA	NA	TRBV9
TGTGCCAGCAGAGGGGACAGCGGCTATGGCTACACCTTC	CASRGDSGYGYTF	TRBJ1-2	NA	TRBD1	TRBV6-5
TGTGCCAGCAGCTTGGGACAGGGAAGAAACACCATATATTTT	CASSLGQGRNTIYF	TRBJ1-3	NA	TRBD1	TRBV5-4
TGTGCCTGGATGGGAGACAGGGGGCTCCTGTTTTTT	CAWMGDRGLLFF	TRBJ2-2	NA	TRBD1	TRBV30
TGTGCCAGCACCCACTTAAAGGCTAGCGGGAGATACGAGCAGTACTTC	CASTHLKASGRYEQYF	TRBJ2-7	NA	TRBD2	TRBV27
TGTGCCAGCAGCCCCAGCGTAAGCTCCTACAATGAGCAGTTCTTC	CASSPSVSSYNEQFF	TRBJ2-1	NA	NA	TRBV27
TGTGCCAGCGGGGGCGGGGACAGGGGAACACCCCTCCACTTT	CASGGGDRGTPLHF	TRBJ1-6	NA	TRBD1	TRBV28
TGTGCCAGCAGTTTAACTAGCGGGAGAGACGAGCAGTACTTC	CASSLTSGRDEQYF	TRBJ2-7	NA	TRBD2	TRBV7-9
TGTGCCAGCAGTGAAAAGGCAGGATACTACGAGCAGTACTTC	CASSEKAGYYEQYF	TRBJ2-7	NA	NA	TRBV6-1
TGCGCCAGCAGCCAAGAAGCCTTAGACAGTATATACGAGCAGTACTTC	CASSQEALDSIYEQYF	TRBJ2-7	NA	NA	TRBV4-1
TGTGCCACCAGCGAAAGGTCAGGGCACTATGGCTACACCTTC	CATSERSGHYGYTF	TRBJ1-2	NA	NA	TRBV15
TGCGCCAGCAGCGCACCGGGACTCAAGGATGGCTACACCTTC	CASSAPGLKDGYTF	TRBJ1-2	NA	NA	TRBV4-3
TGCGCCAGCAGCTTGTCGGGGAATAAGGACATTCAGTACTTC	CASSLSGNKDIQYF	TRBJ2-4	once	NA	TRBV5-1
TGTGCCAGTAGATCCGGACAGGGGTTTTACGAGCAGTACTTC	CASRSGQGFYEQYF	TRBJ2-7	NA	TRBD1	TRBV19
TGTGCCAGCACCACGGCAGGGTTCGGGGCCAACGTCCTGACTTTC	CASTTAGFGANVLTF	TRBJ2-6	NA	NA	TRBV7-2
TGTGCCAGCAGCCTTTATTTCGCTAGCGAGTTCAACAATGAGCAGTTCTTC	CASSLYFASEFNNEQFF	TRBJ2-1	NA	NA	TRBV27
TGTGCCACCAGCAGGACTAGATCCTACGAGCAGTACTTC	CATSRTRSYEQYF	TRBJ2-7	NA	NA	TRBV15
TGTGCCAGCAGCGTAGAAAGTCAGGGGTACACTGAAGCTTTCTTT	CASSVESQGYTEAFF	TRBJ1-1	NA	NA	TRBV9